The sequence of this TCR beta chain was determined in a study of blood T cell repertoires in COVID-19. Recovered status applied to Cohort 3 donors who had two consecutive negative PCRs. It also applied to those with clearance or with symptom resolution. How the authors handled the data: Reference gene primer amplification in the assay estimated nucleated cell counts. TCRdb's copy holds only in-frame clones and misses some; the assay was immunoSEQ multiplex PCR. The DNA was the basis for D and trimming; V, J and clone size are from that table. The profile covers 400,000 or so clones, with approximately 90% appearing a single time and 0.95% to 1.2% taken by the ten largest. Germline V gene sequence: CDR1 SNHLY, CDR2 FYNNEI. V trimming: 0 bases; J trimming: 7 bases; junction bases outside the gene matches: 11. The CDR3 has 17 amino acids. This clone is deemed medium-sized.

The receptor's source is a man aged 30 to 39 who had recovered from COVID-19. V and J are TRBV2 and TRBJ1-5, with 8 bases lining up with TRBD1. The sequencing sample was made of PBMCs or T cells enriched from blood (not recorded which). For the CDR3, the DNA is TGTGCCAGCAGTGAAGCCGCACGGACAGGGCGAGGGCAGCCCCAGCATTTT. Its protein is CASSEAARTGRGQPQHF.